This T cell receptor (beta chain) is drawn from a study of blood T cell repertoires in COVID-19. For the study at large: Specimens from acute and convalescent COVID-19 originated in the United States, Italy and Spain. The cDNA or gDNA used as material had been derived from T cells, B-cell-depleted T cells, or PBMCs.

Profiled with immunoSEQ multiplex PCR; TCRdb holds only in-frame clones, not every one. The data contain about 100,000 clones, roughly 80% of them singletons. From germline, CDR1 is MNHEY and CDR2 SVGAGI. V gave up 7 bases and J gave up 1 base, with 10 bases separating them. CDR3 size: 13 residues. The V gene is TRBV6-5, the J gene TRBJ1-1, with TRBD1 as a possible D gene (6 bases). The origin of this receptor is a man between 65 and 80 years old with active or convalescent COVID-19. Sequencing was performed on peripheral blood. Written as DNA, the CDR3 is TGTGCCAGCAAACAGGGCGGGAACACTGAAGCTTTCTTT. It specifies CASKQGGNTEAFF.